This TCR beta chain was sequenced in a study of cytomegalovirus exposure and HLA in healthy donors. Overall study findings and caveats: In presence/absence analyses, roughly uniform sequencing depth across donors was assumed. Prior analysis indicated that the majority of TCR beta V segments exhibited productivity approximately 90% or approximately 30% of the time.

Primers included in the PCR were 60 Vbeta and 13 Jbeta primers. Only in-frame clones appear in the TCRdb table, and some are missing; sequencing was by immunoSEQ multiplex PCR. The sample table includes 150,000 to 200,000 clones. Regarding this clone: Its matching antigen is unknown.

The V and J ends lost 7 bases and 7 bases, in that order; junction bases with no gene match: 4. CDR3 length equals 11 residues. Germline V gene sequence: CDR1 GTSNPN, CDR2 SVGIG (reference sequence). The chain carries TRBV30 and TRBJ2-1; 7 bases align to TRBD2. The sequencing sample was made of PBMCs. This TCR was sampled from a woman in her late teens or twenties in good health and CMV-seropositive. The CDR3 nucleotides read TGTGCCTCTAACGGGGGGAATGAGCAGTTCTTC. It encodes CASNGGNEQFF.